These 8 T cell receptor beta chains were sequenced from one sample in a study of blood T cell repertoires in COVID-19. Assay used: immunoSEQ multiplex PCR; TCRdb lists only in-frame clones, some missing. Here the sample spans roughly 250,000 clones, 85% to 90% being singletons. The sequencing sample was made of PBMCs or T cells enriched from blood (not recorded which). The receptors here all came from a woman younger than 35 who had recovered from COVID-19.

The J gene is TRBJ2-5, the V gene TRBV5-1, with D unresolved. Looked up from germline, CDR1 is SGHRS and CDR2 is YFSETQ. Trimming took 0 bases from V and 3 from J, leaving 3 bases between them. CDR3 length: 12 amino acids. CDR3 loop: CASSLAKETQYF. CDR3 bases: TGCGCCAGCAGCTTGGCCAAAGAGACCCAGTACTTC.

This clone has only one observation. This chain uses TRBV7-9 with TRBJ2-7; 8 bases are shared with TRBD1. The CDR3 has 14 amino acids. Unmatched junction bases numbered 2, after V lost 3 bases and J lost 1 base. Germline V gene lookup returns CDR1 SEHNR and CDR2 FQNEAQ (reference sequence). The CDR3 bases are TGTGCCAGCAGCTTCGACAGGGGATCCTACGAGCAGTACTTC. It yields the protein CASSFDRGSYEQYF.

The chain joins TRBV2 to TRBJ1-2, with D tentatively TRBD1 (6 bases). This CDR3 contains 13 residues. V lost 7 bases and J 8 bases, leaving 17 bases between the germline ends. CDR1 and CDR2 from the germline V gene are SNHLY and FYNNEI. CDR3 nucleotide sequence: TGTGCCAGCACCGTACTCCGGGACACAGGCTACACCTTC. Translated: CASTVLRDTGYTF.

This rearrangement joins TRBV30 to TRBJ1-1, with a weak D call TRBD1 (5 bases). The CDR3 spans 13 residues. Looked up from germline, CDR1 is GTSNPN and CDR2 is SVGIG (reference sequence). V was trimmed by 5 bases and J by 1 base, leaving 11 bases between them. The CDR3 is CAWEGGTNTEAFF. The CDR3 coding sequence is TGTGCCTGGGAGGGAGGGACGAACACTGAAGCTTTCTTT.

V usage is TRBV6-5 and J usage is TRBJ1-1; D gene ambiguous. This CDR3 region has 15 residues. Germline CDR1 and CDR2: MNHEY and SVGAGI. V lost 2 bases and J 0 bases, leaving 10 bases between the germline ends. The CDR3 DNA sequence: TGTGCCAGCAGTTACCGCCTTCGGGTGAACACTGAAGCTTTCTTT. This codes for CASSYRLRVNTEAFF.

V usage is TRBV20-1 and J usage is TRBJ1-4; no reliable D call. CDR3 length: 11 residues. The V gene's germline CDR1 is DFQATT and CDR2 SNEGSKA (reference sequence). The V gene lost 6 bases and the J gene lost 11 bases, with 13 bases spanning the gap. Written as DNA, the CDR3 is TGCAGTGCCGGAAAGGCGGGGAAACTGTTTTTT. Translation: CSAGKAGKLFF.

The chain uses TRBV5-1 and TRBJ2-1; 9 nucleotides line up with TRBD1. Germline trimming cut 4 bases from V and 7 bases from J; bases unmatched to any gene: 6. Per the germline V gene, CDR1 is SGHRS and CDR2 is YFSETQ. The CDR3 spans 14 residues. CDR3 residues: CASSAGQGMNEQFF. For the CDR3, the DNA is TGCGCCAGCAGCGCGGGACAGGGAATGAATGAGCAGTTCTTC.

The gene calls are TRBV2 and TRBJ2-7; 7 bases line up with TRBD1. V dropped 5 bases and J dropped 3; count of bases not matched to a gene: 10. The CDR3 contains 15 residues. CDR1 SNHLY and CDR2 FYNNEI come from the germline V gene. The CDR3, as DNA: TGTGCCAGCAGTCCACCGGGACAGAATAACTACGAGCAGTACTTC. It codes for CASSPPGQNNYEQYF. The full variable domain, in which reference TRBV2 and TRBJ2-7 provide the parts outside the CDR3, is EPEVTQTPSHQVTQMGQEVILRCVPISNHLYFYWYRQILGQKVEFLVSFYNNEISEKSEIFDDQFSVERPDGSNFTLKIRSTKLEDSAMYFCASSPPGQNNYEQYFGPGTRLTVT.